Listed below are T cell receptor beta chains from one sample, sequenced in a study of blood T cell repertoires in COVID-19. Clones were read by immunoSEQ multiplex PCR, and TCRdb kept only the in-frame ones, dropping some. The table shows 280,000 or so clones, with 87% occurring only once. What was sequenced was PBMCs or T cells enriched from blood (not recorded which). The receptors stem from a woman aged 40 to 55 who had recovered from COVID-19. CDR3s include the opening cysteine and the closing phenylalanine or tryptophan. The order of the fields is D gene, V gene, CDR3 length, clone size, J gene, CDR3 protein, CDR3 DNA. A D gene is named only where the DNA matches it firmly. For some rows the clone size is stated as once, few or many, or as a class when expanded; others skip it.

>TRBD2|TRBV4-3|15|-|TRBJ2-7
CASSQESSGPYEQYF
TGCGCCAGCAGCCAAGAATCTAGCGGACCTTACGAGCAGTACTTC
>-|TRBV11-2|15|-|TRBJ2-2
CASSHAGLNTGELFF
TGTGCCAGCAGCCACGCGGGATTGAACACCGGGGAGCTGTTTTTT
>TRBD2|TRBV14|14|-|TRBJ2-5
CASRWASGRETQYF
TGTGCCAGCAGGTGGGCTAGCGGGAGAGAGACCCAGTACTTC
>-|TRBV27|13|-|TRBJ2-5
CASSLSTDETQYF
TGTGCCAGCAGTTTATCGACAGACGAGACCCAGTACTTC
>-|TRBV7-2|16|-|TRBJ2-3
CASSLIVGASTDTQYF
TGTGCCAGCAGCTTAATTGTCGGAGCTAGCACAGATACGCAGTATTTT
>-|TRBV30|16|-|TRBJ1-2
CAWSVQDLIRLSGYTF
TGTGCCTGGAGTGTACAAGACTTAATCCGACTGTCTGGCTACACCTTC
>-|TRBV3-1/TRBV3-2|19|-|TRBJ1-5
CASSQARRRSEDSNQPQHF
TGTGCCAGCAGCCAGGCCCGGAGAAGGTCGGAGGATAGCAATCAGCCCCAGCATTTT
>-|TRBV28|16|-|TRBJ2-3
CATTRPRGWGTDTQYF
TGTGCCACCACGCGCCCCAGGGGTTGGGGCACAGATACGCAGTATTTT
>-|TRBV29-1|14|once|TRBJ2-3
CSVLPAHGTDTQYF
TGCAGCGTTCTCCCAGCGCATGGCACAGATACGCAGTATTTT
>TRBD2|TRBV7-2|16|-|TRBJ2-5
CASSLGLAGGRETQYF
TGTGCCAGCAGCTTAGGTCTAGCGGGAGGACGTGAGACCCAGTACTTC
>-|TRBV4-2|15|few|TRBJ1-1
CASSQDPSLNTEAFF
TGTGCCAGCAGCCAAGATCCGAGCTTGAACACTGAAGCTTTCTTT
>TRBD2|TRBV19|18|few|TRBJ2-2
CASSRSSGRGPVGGELFF
TGTGCCAGTAGTCGATCTAGCGGGAGGGGCCCTGTCGGCGGGGAGCTGTTTTTT
>TRBD2|TRBV12-5|14|-|TRBJ2-3
CASASGSRTDTQYF
TGTGCTAGTGCGAGCGGGAGCCGCACAGATACGCAGTATTTT
>-|TRBV5-4|11|-|TRBJ1-1
CASTKNTEAFF
TGTGCCAGCACCAAGAACACTGAAGCTTTCTTT
>TRBD2|TRBV5-4|14|-|TRBJ2-5
CASGLAGARETQYF
TGTGCCAGCGGACTAGCGGGAGCGAGAGAGACCCAGTACTTC
>TRBD1|TRBV18|14|few|TRBJ2-3
CASSPGTGRDTQYF
TGTGCCAGCTCACCTGGGACAGGGCGGGATACGCAGTATTTT
>-|TRBV6-5|12|once|TRBJ2-7
CASGWIRDEQYF
TGTGCCAGCGGTTGGATTCGGGACGAGCAGTACTTC